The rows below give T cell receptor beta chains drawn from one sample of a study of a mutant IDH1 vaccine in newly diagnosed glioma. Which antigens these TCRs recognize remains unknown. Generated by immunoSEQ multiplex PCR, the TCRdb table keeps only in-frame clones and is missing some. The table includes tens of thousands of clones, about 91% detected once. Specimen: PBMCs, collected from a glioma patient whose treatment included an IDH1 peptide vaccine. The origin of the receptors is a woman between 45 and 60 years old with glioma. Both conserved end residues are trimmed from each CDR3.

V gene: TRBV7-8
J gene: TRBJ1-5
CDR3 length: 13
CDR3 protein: ASRAGTGVGQPQH

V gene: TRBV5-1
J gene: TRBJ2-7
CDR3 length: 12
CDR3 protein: ASSPDRMSYEQY

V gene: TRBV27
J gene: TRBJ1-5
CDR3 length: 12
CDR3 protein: ASSSRYRNQPQH

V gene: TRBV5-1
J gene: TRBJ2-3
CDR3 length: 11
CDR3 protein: ASSSTRTDTQY

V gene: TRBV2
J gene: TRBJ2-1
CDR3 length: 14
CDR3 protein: ASSEEVGGAYNEQF

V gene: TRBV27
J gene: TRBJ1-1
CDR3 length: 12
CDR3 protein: ASSPGTLNTEAF

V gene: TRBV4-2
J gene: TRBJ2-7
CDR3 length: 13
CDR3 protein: ASSQGLAGPYEQY

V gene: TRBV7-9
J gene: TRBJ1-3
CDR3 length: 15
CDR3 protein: ASSPSVTGSSGNTIY

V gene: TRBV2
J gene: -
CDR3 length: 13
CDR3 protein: ASRDVVGNPYEQY

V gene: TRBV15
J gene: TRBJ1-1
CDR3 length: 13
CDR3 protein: ATSSTRGMNTEAF

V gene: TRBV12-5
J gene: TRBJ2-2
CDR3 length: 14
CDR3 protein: ASAQGQGAITGELF

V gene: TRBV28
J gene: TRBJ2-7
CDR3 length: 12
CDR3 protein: ASSLEQPTYEQY

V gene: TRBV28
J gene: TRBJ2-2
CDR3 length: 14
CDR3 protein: ATASLAGGLTGELF

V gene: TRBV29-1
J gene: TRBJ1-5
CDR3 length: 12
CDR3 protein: SVGTGISNQPQH

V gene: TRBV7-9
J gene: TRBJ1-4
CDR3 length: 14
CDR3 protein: ASSFPTGMPNEKLF

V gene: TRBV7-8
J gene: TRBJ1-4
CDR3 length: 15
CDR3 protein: ASSLMGGQTLGEKLF

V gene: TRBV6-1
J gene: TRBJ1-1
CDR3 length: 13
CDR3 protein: ASSELRGANTEAF

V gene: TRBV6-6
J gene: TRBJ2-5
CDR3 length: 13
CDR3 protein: ASSSGTGVQETQY

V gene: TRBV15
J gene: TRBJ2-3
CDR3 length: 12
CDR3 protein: ATSREPPTDTQY

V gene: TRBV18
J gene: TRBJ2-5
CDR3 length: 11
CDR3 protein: ASSPPREETQY

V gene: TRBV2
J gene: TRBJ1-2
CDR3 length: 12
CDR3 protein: ASSEFRDIYGYT

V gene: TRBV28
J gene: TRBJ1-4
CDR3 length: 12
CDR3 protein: ASSTTGFYEKLF

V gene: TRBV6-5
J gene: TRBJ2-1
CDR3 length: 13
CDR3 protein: ASTHLGTAYNEQF

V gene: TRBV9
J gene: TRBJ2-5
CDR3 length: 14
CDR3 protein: ASSLPSGRYQETQY

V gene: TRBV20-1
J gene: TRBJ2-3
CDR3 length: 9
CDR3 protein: SARGTDTQY

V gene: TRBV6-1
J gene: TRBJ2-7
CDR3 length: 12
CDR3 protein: ASSSRAPAYEQY

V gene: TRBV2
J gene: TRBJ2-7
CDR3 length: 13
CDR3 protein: ASSIQAPAYYEQY

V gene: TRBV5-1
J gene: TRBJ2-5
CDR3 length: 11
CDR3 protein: ASSWKEGETQY

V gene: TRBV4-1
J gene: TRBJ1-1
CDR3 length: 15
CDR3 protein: ASSQDRGRSLNTEAF

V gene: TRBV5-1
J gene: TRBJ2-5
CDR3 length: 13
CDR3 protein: ASSRGTSGSETQY

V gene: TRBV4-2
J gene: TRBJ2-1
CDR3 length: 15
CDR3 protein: ASSQDLTSGRANEQF

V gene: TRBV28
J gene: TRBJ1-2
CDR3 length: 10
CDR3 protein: ASSEMRRGYT

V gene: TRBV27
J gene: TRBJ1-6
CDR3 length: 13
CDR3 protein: ASRPGAGTNSPLH

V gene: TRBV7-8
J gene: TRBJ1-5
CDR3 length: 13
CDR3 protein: ASSLALAGNQPQH

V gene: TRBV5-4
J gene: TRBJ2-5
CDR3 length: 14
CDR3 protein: ASSVKREGFGETQY

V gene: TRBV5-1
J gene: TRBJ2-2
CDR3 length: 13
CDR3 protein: ASSLSWADTGELF

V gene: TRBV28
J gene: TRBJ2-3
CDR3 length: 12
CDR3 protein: ASRQSGIRGTQY

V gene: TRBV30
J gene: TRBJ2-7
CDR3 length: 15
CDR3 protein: AWSVPAGNYPADEQY

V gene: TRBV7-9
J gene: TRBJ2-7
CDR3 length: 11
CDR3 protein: ASSALHSYEQY

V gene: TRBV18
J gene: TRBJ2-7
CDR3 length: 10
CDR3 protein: ASSTASGEQY

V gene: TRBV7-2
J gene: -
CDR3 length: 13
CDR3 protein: ASSSLTGGPGEQY

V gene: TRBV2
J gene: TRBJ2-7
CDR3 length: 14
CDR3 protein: ASNGADRWFGDEQY

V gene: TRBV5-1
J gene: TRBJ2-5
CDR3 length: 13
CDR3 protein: ASSLGTTSRETQY

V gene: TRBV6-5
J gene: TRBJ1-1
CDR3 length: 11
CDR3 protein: ASSYTGTTEAF

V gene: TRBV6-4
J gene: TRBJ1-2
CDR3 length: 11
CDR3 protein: ASSYSTGYGYT

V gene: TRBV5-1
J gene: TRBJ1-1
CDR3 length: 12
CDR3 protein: ASSPTPLNTEAF

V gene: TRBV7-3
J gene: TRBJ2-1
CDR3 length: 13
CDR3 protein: ASSLNGGTYNEQF

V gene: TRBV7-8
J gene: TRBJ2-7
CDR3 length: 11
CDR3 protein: ASGTSGFDEQY

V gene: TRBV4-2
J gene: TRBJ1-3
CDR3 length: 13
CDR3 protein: ASSQATLSGNTIY

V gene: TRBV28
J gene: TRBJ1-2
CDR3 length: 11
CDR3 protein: ASSLTTAYGYT

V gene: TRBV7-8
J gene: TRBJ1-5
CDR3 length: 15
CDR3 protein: ASSARAGAGSNQPQH

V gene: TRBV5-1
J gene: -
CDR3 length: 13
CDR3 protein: ASSAYRDRLGEQY

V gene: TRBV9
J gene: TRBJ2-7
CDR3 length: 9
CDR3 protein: ASASGGEQY

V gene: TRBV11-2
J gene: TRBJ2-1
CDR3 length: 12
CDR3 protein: ASSPFQGNNEQF

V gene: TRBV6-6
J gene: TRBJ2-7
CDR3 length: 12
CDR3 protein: ASSSATGTYEQY

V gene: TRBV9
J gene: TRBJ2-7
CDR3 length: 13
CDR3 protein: ASSVGGRRGGEQY

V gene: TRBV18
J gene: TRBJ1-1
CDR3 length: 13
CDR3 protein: ASSPGSGRSTEAF

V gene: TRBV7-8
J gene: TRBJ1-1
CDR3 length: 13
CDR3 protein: ASSFGHRANTEAF

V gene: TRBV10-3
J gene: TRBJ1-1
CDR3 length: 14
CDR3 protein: AISPTTSGGYTEAF

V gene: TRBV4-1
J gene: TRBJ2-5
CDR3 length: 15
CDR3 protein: ASSQGFRLAGKQEQY